One and the same sample provided the 13 T cell receptor beta chains below, sequenced in a study of OX40 agonist ivuxolimab in advanced cancers. Clones were sequenced by immunoSEQ multiplex PCR, and TCRdb holds only the in-frame ones, with some missing. The data hold 70,000 or so clones, with 92% observed a single time. This material consisted of CD4+ or CD8+ T cells sorted from blood, taken in a trial of the OX40 agonist ivuxolimab. The receptors here all came from an adult with an advanced solid tumor such as melanoma, head and neck, liver or kidney cancer.

The chain has TRBV7-9 and TRBJ1-3, with 10 bases lining up with TRBD1. V lost 5 bases and J lost 3; bases outside the gene matches: 7. The CDR3 runs 16 residues. CDR1 and CDR2 from the germline V gene are SEHNR and FQNEAQ (reference sequence). The DNA of the CDR3 is TGTGCCAGCAGCGAGCCGGGACAGGGGAGTGGAAACACCATATATTTT. Amino acids: CASSEPGQGSGNTIYF.

The V call is TRBV5-1, the J call TRBJ1-1; D is unclear. Germline V gives CDR1 SGHRS, CDR2 YFSETQ. The V end was cut by 1 base, the J end by 6 bases, with 10 bases between. The CDR3 is 13 residues long. CDR3 loop: CASSLSGGSEAFF. DNA of the CDR3: TGCGCCAGCAGCTTGTCGGGTGGGTCTGAAGCTTTCTTT.

The J gene is TRBJ2-2, the V gene TRBV19, with 8 bases matching TRBD1. CDR1 is LNHDA, CDR2 SQIVND, per germline (reference sequence). The CDR3 has 16 amino acids. V lost 3 bases, J lost 4 bases, and 7 bases stayed unmatched. This CDR3 is CASSILGQGGTGELFF. CDR3 sequence (DNA): TGTGCCAGTAGTATTTTAGGACAGGGAGGCACCGGGGAGCTGTTTTTT.

The chain is built from TRBV15 and TRBJ2-2; D might be TRBD1 or TRBD2, each matching 6 bases. From germline, CDR1 is LNHNV and CDR2 YYDKDF (reference sequence). The CDR3 is 17 residues long. Trimming took 0 bases from V and 7 from J, leaving 18 bases between them. The CDR3 reads CATSRDDLGGPHGELFF. CDR3 in DNA: TGTGCCACCAGCAGAGACGACCTTGGGGGGCCACACGGGGAGCTGTTTTTT.

The chain uses TRBV14 and TRBJ1-1; TRBD1 might be the D (5 bases). The V end was cut by 4 bases, the J end by 7 bases, with 19 bases between. The CDR3 extends over 15 amino acids. Germline values: CDR1 SGHDN, CDR2 FVKESK. The CDR3 sequence: CASSRGTVEVGEAFF. CDR3 coding DNA: TGTGCCAGCAGCCGTGGGACGGTGGAAGTCGGTGAAGCTTTCTTT. Together with reference TRBV14 and TRBJ1-1, the CDR3 gives the full variable domain: EAGVTQFPSHSVIEKGQTVTLRCDPISGHDNLYWYRRVMGKEIKFLLHFVKESKQDESGMPNNRFLAERTGGTYSTLKVQPAELEDSGVYFCASSRGTVEVGEAFFGQGTRLTVV.

The chain has TRBV27 and TRBJ2-3; 7 bases agree with TRBD1. Germline CDR1 is MNHEY and CDR2 is SMNVEV (reference sequence). The CDR3 has 15 residues. V gave up 4 bases and J gave up 2 bases; unmatched junction bases: 6. CDR3 region: CASSYTGAITDTQYF. Written as DNA, the CDR3 is TGTGCCAGCAGTTATACAGGGGCGATCACAGATACGCAGTATTTT.

The chain is built from TRBV5-4 and TRBJ1-1; 9 positions match TRBD1. V lost 7 bases to trimming and J lost 0 bases; unmatched junction nucleotides: 10. The length of the CDR3 is 16 residues. Germline V gives CDR1 SGHNT, CDR2 YYREEE (reference sequence). The CDR3 loop reads CASELGQGIMNTEAFF. In nucleotides, the CDR3 is TGTGCCAGCGAATTGGGACAGGGAATCATGAACACTGAAGCTTTCTTT.

The CDR3 region is CASSQRMFYEQYF. The DNA for the CDR3 is TGTGCCAGCAGCCAAAGGATGTTTTACGAGCAGTACTTC. The V call is TRBV14, the J call TRBJ2-7; D remains ambiguous. The V end was cut by 2 bases, the J end by 4 bases, with 9 bases between. This CDR3 region has 13 residues. Germline V gives CDR1 SGHDN, CDR2 FVKESK.

V is TRBV5-5 and J is TRBJ2-2; D call uncertain. The germline V and J ends were trimmed by 2 bases and 0 bases, with 11 bases remaining between them. The CDR3 contains 16 residues. Germline V lookup: CDR1 SGHKS, CDR2 YYEKEE (reference sequence). CDR3: CASSFPKNSNTGELFF. The CDR3 DNA reads TGTGCCAGCAGCTTCCCAAAGAATTCGAACACCGGGGAGCTGTTTTTT.

The rearrangement uses TRBV29-1 and TRBJ2-7; 9 bases align to TRBD1. Trimming cost V 2 bases and J 1 base; bases outside gene matches: 6. The CDR3 covers 15 residues. Germline values: CDR1 SQVTM, CDR2 ANQGSEA. CDR3 sequence (DNA): TGCAGCGTTGAACGTAGGGACAGGGCGTCCTACGAGCAGTACTTC. This translates into CSVERRDRASYEQYF.

The chain links TRBV13 to TRBJ2-5; 7 bases map to TRBD1. With 0 bases clipped from V and 1 base from J, the junction kept 5 bases outside the gene matches. The CDR3 covers 16 residues. In germline, CDR1 is PRHDT, CDR2 FYEKMQ (reference sequence). CDR3 coding DNA: TGTGCCAGCAGCTTAGGGTCGGCAGGGGGCCAAGAGACCCAGTACTTC. Translating it yields CASSLGSAGGQETQYF.

The chain uses TRBV11-2 and TRBJ2-3; the D call may be TRBD1 or TRBD2 (6 bases each). The germline V gene has CDR1 SGHAT and CDR2 FQNNGV. The CDR3 runs to 16 residues. V was trimmed by 6 bases and J by 0 bases, leaving 16 bases between them. CDR3 sequence: CASRRSWGASTDTQYF. In DNA, the CDR3 is TGTGCCAGCAGAAGGAGCTGGGGGGCTAGCACAGATACGCAGTATTTT.

For the CDR3, the DNA is TGTGCCAGCAGCCACGGGGGGAGCCCTAATGAGCAGTTCTTC. It is translated as CASSHGGSPNEQFF. The rearrangement uses TRBV7-3 and TRBJ2-1; 7 nucleotides match TRBD2. The CDR3 length is 14 residues. The V segment lost 5 bases and the J segment 7 bases; nucleotides outside the gene matches: 8. CDR1 and CDR2 from the germline V gene are SGHTA and FQGTGA.